The source of this T cell receptor (beta chain) is a study of blood T cell repertoires in COVID-19. The wider study: Sources were T cells, B-cell-depleted T cells, or PBMCs; the material itself was cDNA or gDNA.

Some clones are missing from TCRdb's copy, which holds only in-frame ones; the method was immunoSEQ multiplex PCR. The profile shows 150,000 to 200,000 clones, 80% to 85% of them singletons. CDR1 is SGDLS, CDR2 YYNGEE, per germline. V lost 3 bases, J lost 4 bases, and 2 bases stayed unmatched. CDR3 length: 15 amino acids. This sequence was found in a man between 18 and 35 years old with active or convalescent COVID-19. V gene TRBV9 combines with J gene TRBJ2-1; TRBD2 aligns across 12 bases. The sequencing input was peripheral blood. The CDR3 loop is CASSGTSGGYNEQFF. The CDR3 DNA reads TGTGCCAGCAGCGGAACTAGCGGGGGGTACAATGAGCAGTTCTTC.